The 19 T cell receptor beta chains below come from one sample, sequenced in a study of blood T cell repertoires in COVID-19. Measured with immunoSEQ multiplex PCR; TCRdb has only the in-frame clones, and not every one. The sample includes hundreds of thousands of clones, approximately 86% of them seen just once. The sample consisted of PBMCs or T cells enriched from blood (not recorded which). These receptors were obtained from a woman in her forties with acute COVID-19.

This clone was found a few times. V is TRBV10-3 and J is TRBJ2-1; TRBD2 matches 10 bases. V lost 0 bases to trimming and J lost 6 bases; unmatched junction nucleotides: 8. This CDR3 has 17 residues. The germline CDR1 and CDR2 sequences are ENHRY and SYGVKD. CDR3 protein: CAISESRASGSPNEQFF. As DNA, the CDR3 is TGTGCCATCAGTGAGTCGAGGGCTAGCGGGAGCCCCAATGAGCAGTTCTTC.

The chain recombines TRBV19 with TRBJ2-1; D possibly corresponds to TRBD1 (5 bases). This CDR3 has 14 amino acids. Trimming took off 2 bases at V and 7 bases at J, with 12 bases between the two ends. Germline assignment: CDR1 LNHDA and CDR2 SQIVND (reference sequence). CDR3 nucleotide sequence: TGTGCCAGTAGTATAACCCGGCAGGGTAATGAGCAGTTCTTC. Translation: CASSITRQGNEQFF.

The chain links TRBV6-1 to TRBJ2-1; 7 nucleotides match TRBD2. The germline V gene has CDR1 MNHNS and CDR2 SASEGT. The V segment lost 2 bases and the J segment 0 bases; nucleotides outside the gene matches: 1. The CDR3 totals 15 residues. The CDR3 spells CASSEWEGSYNEQFF. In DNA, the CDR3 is TGTGCCAGCAGTGAATGGGAGGGCTCCTACAATGAGCAGTTCTTC.

The CDR3 DNA is TGTGCCAGCAGCTCGGGACTAGCGGGAGATAATCCCACCGGGGAGCTGTTTTTT. It yields the protein CASSSGLAGDNPTGELFF. The chain couples TRBV11-2 to TRBJ2-2, with 14 bases identical to TRBD2. The CDR3 covers 18 residues. Trimming at V came to 4 bases and at J to 4 bases, leaving 8 bases not matched to a gene. Germline V gene lookup returns CDR1 SGHAT and CDR2 FQNNGV.

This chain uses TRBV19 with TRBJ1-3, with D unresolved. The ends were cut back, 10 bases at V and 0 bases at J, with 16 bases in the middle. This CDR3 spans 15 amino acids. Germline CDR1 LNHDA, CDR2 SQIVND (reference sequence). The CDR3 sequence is CATLAPGVSGNTIYF. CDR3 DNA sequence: TGTGCCACGTTAGCGCCAGGAGTCTCTGGAAACACCATATATTTT.

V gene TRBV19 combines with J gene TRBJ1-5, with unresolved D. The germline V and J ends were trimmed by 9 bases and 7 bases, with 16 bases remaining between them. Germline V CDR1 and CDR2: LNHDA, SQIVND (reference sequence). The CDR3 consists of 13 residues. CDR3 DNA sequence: TGTGCCAGCTCGGGGTGGCAGAAACAGCCCCAGCATTTT. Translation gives CASSGWQKQPQHF.

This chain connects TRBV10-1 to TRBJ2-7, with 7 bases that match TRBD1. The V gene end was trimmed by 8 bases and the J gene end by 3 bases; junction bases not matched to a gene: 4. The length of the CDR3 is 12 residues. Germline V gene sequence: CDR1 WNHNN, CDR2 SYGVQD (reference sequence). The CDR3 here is CASGDRYYEQYF. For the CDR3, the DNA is TGCGCCAGCGGGGACAGATACTACGAGCAGTACTTC.

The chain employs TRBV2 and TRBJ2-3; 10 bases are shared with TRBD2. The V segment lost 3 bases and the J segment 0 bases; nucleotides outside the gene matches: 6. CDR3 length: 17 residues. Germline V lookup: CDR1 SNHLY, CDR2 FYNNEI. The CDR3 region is CASSDLGLALSTDTQYF. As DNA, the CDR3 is TGTGCCAGCAGTGATTTGGGACTAGCGTTGAGCACAGATACGCAGTATTTT.

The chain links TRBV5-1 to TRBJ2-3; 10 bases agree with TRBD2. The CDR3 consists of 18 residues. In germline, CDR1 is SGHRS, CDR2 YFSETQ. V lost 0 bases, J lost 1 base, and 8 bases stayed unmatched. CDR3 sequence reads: CASSLGQGTSDGTDTQYF. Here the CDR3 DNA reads TGCGCCAGCAGCTTGGGGCAGGGGACTAGCGATGGCACAGATACGCAGTATTTT.

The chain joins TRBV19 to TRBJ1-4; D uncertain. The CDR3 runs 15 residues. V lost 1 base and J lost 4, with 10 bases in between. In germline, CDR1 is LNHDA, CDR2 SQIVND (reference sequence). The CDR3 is CASSIGAGYNEKLFF. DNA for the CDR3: TGTGCCAGTAGTATAGGAGCGGGTTATAATGAAAAACTGTTTTTT.

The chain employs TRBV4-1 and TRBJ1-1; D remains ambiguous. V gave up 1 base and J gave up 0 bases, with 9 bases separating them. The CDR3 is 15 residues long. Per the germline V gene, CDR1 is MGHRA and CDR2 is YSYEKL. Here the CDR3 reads CASSQVGQMNTEAFF. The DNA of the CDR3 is TGCGCCAGCAGCCAAGTTGGGCAGATGAACACTGAAGCTTTCTTT.

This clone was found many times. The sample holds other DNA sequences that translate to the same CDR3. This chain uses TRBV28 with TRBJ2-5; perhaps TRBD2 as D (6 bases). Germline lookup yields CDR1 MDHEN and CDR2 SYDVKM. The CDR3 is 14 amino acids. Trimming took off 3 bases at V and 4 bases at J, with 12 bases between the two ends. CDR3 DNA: TGTGCCAGCAGTTTCGGGGGTGCGGGAGAGACCCAGTACTTC. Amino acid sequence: CASSFGGAGETQYF.

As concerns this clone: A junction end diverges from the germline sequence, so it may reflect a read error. This CDR3 reads CASSQGGAESYGYTF. The CDR3 nucleotides read TGTGCCAGTAGCCAAGGAGGTGCAGAGAGCTATGGCTACACCTTC. The chain combines TRBV3-1 (or the pseudogene TRBV3-2) with TRBJ1-2, with D hard to call. Germline CDR1 reads LGHDT; CDR2 reads YNNKEL (reference sequence). CDR3 length equals 15 residues.

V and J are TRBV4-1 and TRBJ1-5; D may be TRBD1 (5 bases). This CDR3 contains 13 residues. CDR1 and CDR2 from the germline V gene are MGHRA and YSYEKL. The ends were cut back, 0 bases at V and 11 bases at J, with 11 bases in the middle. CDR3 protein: CASSQDQGAAQHF. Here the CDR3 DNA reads TGCGCCAGCAGCCAAGATCAAGGGGCAGCCCAGCATTTT.

The CDR3 here is CASSPRGGLTNEQFF. The CDR3 nucleotides read TGTGCCAGCAGCCCCCGGGGGGGGCTCACGAATGAGCAGTTCTTC. J is TRBJ2-1 and V is TRBV7-3; the match to TRBD2 covers 8 bases. Trimming cost V 5 bases and J 7 bases; bases outside gene matches: 10. Germline V CDR1 and CDR2: SGHTA, FQGTGA. The CDR3 is made up of 15 amino acids.

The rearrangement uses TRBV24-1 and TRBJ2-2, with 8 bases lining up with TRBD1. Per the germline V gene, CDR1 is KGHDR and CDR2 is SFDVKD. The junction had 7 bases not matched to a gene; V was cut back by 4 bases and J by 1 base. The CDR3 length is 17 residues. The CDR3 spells CATSDPGQGLNTGELFF. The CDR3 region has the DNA TGTGCCACCAGTGACCCTGGACAGGGATTGAACACCGGGGAGCTGTTTTTT.

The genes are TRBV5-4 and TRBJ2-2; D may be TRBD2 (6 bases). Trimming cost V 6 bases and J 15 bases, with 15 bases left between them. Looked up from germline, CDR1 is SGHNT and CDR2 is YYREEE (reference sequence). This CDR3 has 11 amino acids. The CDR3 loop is CASNLAGTMFF. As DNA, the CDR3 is TGTGCCAGCAACCTGGCGGGGACGATGTTTTTT.

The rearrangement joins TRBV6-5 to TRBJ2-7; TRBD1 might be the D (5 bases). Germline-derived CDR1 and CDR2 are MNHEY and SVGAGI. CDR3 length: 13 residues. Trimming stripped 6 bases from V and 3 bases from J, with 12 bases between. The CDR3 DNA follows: TGTGCCAGCAGCCAGACAGCTATCTACGAGCAGTACTTC. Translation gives CASSQTAIYEQYF.

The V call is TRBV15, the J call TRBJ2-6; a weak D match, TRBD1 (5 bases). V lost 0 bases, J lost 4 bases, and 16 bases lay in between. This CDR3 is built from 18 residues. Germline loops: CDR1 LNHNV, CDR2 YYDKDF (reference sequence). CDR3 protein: CATSRDLARVSGANVLTF. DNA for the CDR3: TGTGCCACCAGCAGAGATCTGGCCAGGGTATCAGGGGCCAACGTCCTGACTTTC.